Shown below are 31 T cell receptor beta chains from a single sample sequenced in a study of naive and memory T cell subsets (dated by TCRdb to about 2017). The receptor library was made with 5' RACE. The sequencing machine was an Illumina MiSeq. The ligated cDNA was amplified in four rounds of PCR with nested alpha and beta constant region primers together with the SP2 primer. The public reads were reprocessed in TCRdb via fastp at Q25 and MiXCR, keeping in-frame beta chains. Rows merge per CDR3 protein into single entries with the most common DNA and genes. The sample contains around 30,000 distinct CDR3 sequences, around 17% of them found a single time. The top ten clones comprise around 2.5% of the sample. A robust, sensitive protocol for the amplification, sequencing and analysis of TCRs was described in the study, in which 3' ligation of a UMI-containing oligonucleotide to TCR cDNA was used.

The receptor set was obtained from a female donor in good health.

This clonotype showed up many times. The chain couples TRBV6-5 to TRBJ2-1; D is perhaps TRBD1 (6 bases). V lost 2 bases, J lost 9 bases, and 14 bases lay in between. CDR1 MNHEY and CDR2 SVGAGI come from the germline V gene. This CDR3 contains 14 residues. This CDR3 is CASSYGQGRGEQFF. The CDR3 DNA reads as TGTGCCAGCAGTTACGGGCAGGGGAGAGGTGAGCAGTTCTTC.

The V and J genes are TRBV5-1 and TRBJ2-5; 8 bases map to TRBD1. The CDR3 runs to 15 residues. V shed 3 bases, J shed 0 bases, and the junction held 4 bases outside the gene matches. Germline loops: CDR1 SGHRS, CDR2 YFSETQ. The CDR3 reads CASSWVTGDQETQYF. The CDR3 region has the DNA TGCGCCAGCAGCTGGGTGACAGGGGACCAAGAGACCCAGTACTTC.

In this sample, this clonotype turned up many times. The rearrangement uses TRBV29-1 and TRBJ1-2; no firm D call. Germline V gene lookup returns CDR1 SQVTM and CDR2 ANQGSEA. The V gene lost 2 bases and the J gene lost 2 bases, with 12 bases spanning the gap. This CDR3 spans 14 amino acids. DNA for the CDR3: TGCAGCGTTGAATCCCGGGGTTCCAACTATGGCTACACCTTC. Encoded protein: CSVESRGSNYGYTF.

Ten or more counts support this clonotype. J is TRBJ1-2 and V is TRBV29-1; 12 bases line up with TRBD1. V lost 3 bases and J lost 6; bases outside the gene matches: 11. This CDR3 region has 16 residues. Germline values: CDR1 SQVTM, CDR2 ANQGSEA. The CDR3 here is CSVEGTGTGGADGYTF. In nucleotides, the CDR3 is TGCAGCGTTGAGGGGACCGGGACAGGGGGCGCGGATGGCTACACCTTC.

The rearrangement joins TRBV15 to TRBJ1-1, with D possibly being TRBD1 (5 bases). Germline V gene lookup returns CDR1 LNHNV and CDR2 YYDKDF (reference sequence). V lost 3 bases to trimming and J lost 1 base, with 6 bases between them. CDR3 length: 13 residues. The CDR3 sequence is CATSRRGNTEAFF. The DNA for the CDR3 is TGTGCCACCAGCAGGAGGGGGAACACTGAAGCTTTCTTT.

The chain uses TRBV18 and TRBJ1-2; D gene unclear. This CDR3 spans 13 amino acids. The V end was cut by 2 bases, the J end by 5 bases, with 9 bases between. Germline-derived CDR1 and CDR2 are KGHSH and LQKENI. CDR3 DNA: TGTGCCAGCTCACCATATCTGGAATATGGCTACACCTTC. Translation gives CASSPYLEYGYTF.

This clonotype was detected a few times. CDR3 nucleotides: TGCGCCAGCAGTCGCGGACAGGGGCTTACCTCCCAGCACACAGATACGCAGTATTTT. Translating it yields CASSRGQGLTSQHTDTQYF. This chain joins TRBV5-1 and TRBJ2-3; 9 nucleotides align to TRBD1. CDR3 length: 19 amino acids. Trimming at V came to 5 bases and at J to 2 bases, leaving 18 bases not matched to a gene. CDR1 SGHRS and CDR2 YFSETQ come from the germline V gene.

This clonotype showed up many times. This chain uses TRBV29-1 with TRBJ1-2; no clear D. Germline V gives CDR1 SQVTM, CDR2 ANQGSEA. V dropped 3 bases and J dropped 13 bases, with 15 bases sitting between them. CDR3 length equals 11 residues. CDR3 sequence reads: CSVDPPMAGTF. For the CDR3, the DNA is TGCAGCGTTGACCCCCCCATGGCTGGCACCTTC.

This clonotype has only a few counts. Being one base from a much bigger clone, this may be a read error. The chain employs TRBV7-2 and TRBJ1-2; D remains ambiguous. Trimming stripped 0 bases from V and 1 base from J, with 6 bases between. The CDR3 runs to 14 residues. Germline CDR1 is SGHTA and CDR2 is FQGNSA. In nucleotides, the CDR3 is TGTGCCAGCAGCTTAGCGGCAGGTAACTATGGCTACACCTTC. This gives the protein CASSLAAGNYGYTF.

This clonotype occurred many times. V is TRBV29-1 and J is TRBJ2-7; a weak D match, TRBD1 (5 bases). V lost 5 bases to trimming and J lost 2 bases, with 13 bases between them. Germline V CDR1 and CDR2: SQVTM, ANQGSEA. The CDR3 covers 13 residues. The CDR3 DNA reads as TGCAGCGTTACGGCTAGGGGTCCCTACGAGCAGTACTTC. It is translated as CSVTARGPYEQYF.

Ten or more counts support this clonotype. The V call is TRBV6-5, the J call TRBJ1-1; D gene unclear. The V end was cut by 1 base, the J end by 1 base, with 7 bases between. Germline lookup yields CDR1 MNHEY and CDR2 SVGAGI. The CDR3 contains 14 residues. CDR3 region: CASSYWGRNTEAFF. DNA for the CDR3: TGTGCCAGCAGTTACTGGGGTAGGAACACTGAAGCTTTCTTT.

This clonotype was seen a handful of times. The chain is built from TRBV7-2 and TRBJ2-1; D not resolved. From germline, CDR1 is SGHTA and CDR2 FQGNSA. The ends were cut back, 2 bases at V and 5 bases at J, with 10 bases in the middle. The CDR3 length is 14 residues. The CDR3 sequence: CASSLILGNNEQFF. The CDR3, as DNA: TGTGCCAGCAGCTTAATTCTGGGGAACAATGAGCAGTTCTTC. Looking up the rest from reference TRBV7-2 and TRBJ2-1 gives the full variable domain: GAGVSQSPSNKVTEKGKDVELRCDPISGHTALYWYRQSLGQGLEFLIYFQGNSAPDKSGLPSDRFSAERTGGSVSTLTIQRTQQEDSAVYLCASSLILGNNEQFFGPGTRLTVL.

In this sample, this clonotype is medium-sized. Here the CDR3 DNA reads TGCGCCAGCAGTGAAAAATCCGGACTAGCGGGGGAATACAATGAGCAGTTCTTC. Its translation is CASSEKSGLAGEYNEQFF. V is TRBV10-1 and J is TRBJ2-1, with 13 bases aligning to TRBD2. After removal of 3 bases from V and 4 bases from J, the junction contained 9 bases not matched to a gene. The germline CDR1 and CDR2 sequences are WNHNN and SYGVQD (reference sequence). This CDR3 is built from 18 residues.

This clonotype was recorded a few times. The chain carries TRBV10-1 and TRBJ1-1; D not certain. Germline lookup yields CDR1 WNHNN and CDR2 SYGVQD (reference sequence). The germline V and J ends were trimmed by 8 bases and 4 bases, with 8 bases remaining between them. This CDR3 has 11 residues. CDR3 region: CASRVSTEAFF. The CDR3 DNA reads as TGCGCCAGCCGGGTAAGCACTGAAGCTTTCTTT.

This clonotype was found many times. The chain joins TRBV20-1 to TRBJ2-7, with 7 bases fitting TRBD2. The CDR3 has 13 residues. V gave up 8 bases and J gave up 5 bases; unmatched junction bases: 12. Per germline, CDR1 DFQATT and CDR2 SNEGSKA (reference sequence). CDR3 loop: CSPRRRGFHEQYF. The CDR3 region has the DNA TGCAGTCCACGGAGGCGGGGGTTCCACGAGCAGTACTTC.

The chain joins TRBV2 to TRBJ2-3; possibly TRBD2 for D (6 bases). Germline V gives CDR1 SNHLY, CDR2 FYNNEI. CDR3 size: 14 residues. Trimming took off 7 bases at V and 2 bases at J, with 13 bases between the two ends. The chain's CDR3 is CASMPGLPTDTQYF. The CDR3 DNA reads as TGTGCCAGCATGCCGGGACTTCCCACAGATACGCAGTATTTT.

The chain joins TRBV7-2 to TRBJ2-5; D possibly matches TRBD1 or TRBD2 (5 bases each). V lost 5 bases to trimming and J lost 5 bases, with 21 bases between them. This CDR3 has 16 residues. The V gene's germline CDR1 is SGHTA and CDR2 FQGNSA. The chain's CDR3 is CASSRSAGQGYETQYF. The CDR3 bases are TGTGCCAGCAGCCGGTCCGCGGGCCAGGGCTATGAGACCCAGTACTTC.

There are many counts of this clonotype. The chain is built from TRBV12-3 or TRBV12-4 and TRBJ1-5, with a tentative D call TRBD1 (6 bases). V lost 8 bases and J lost 11, with 13 bases in between. The CDR3 loop spans 11 amino acids. DNA for the CDR3: TGTGCCAGCGGACGACAGGAGGCCCAGCATTTT. This sequence encodes CASGRQEAQHF.

Of note for this clonotype: A clone one base away is much larger, so this may be a read error. This rearrangement joins TRBV5-1 to TRBJ1-2; D is unresolved. Germline CDR1 reads SGHRS; CDR2 reads YFSETQ. This CDR3 spans 12 amino acids. CDR3 bases: TGCGCCACCACCGACATGATTAGTGGCGACACCTTC. This translates into CATTDMISGDTF.

This clonotype was picked up a small number of times. This chain links TRBV20-1 with TRBJ1-2, with TRBD1 matching over 7 bases. V lost 4 bases, J lost 8 bases, and 13 bases stayed unmatched. CDR1 is DFQATT and CDR2 is SNEGSKA in the germline V gene (reference sequence). The CDR3 is made up of 14 amino acids. CDR3 sequence (DNA): TGCAGTGCTACCGGGGGGCAGAGGGGGCGCGGCTACACCTTC. This sequence encodes CSATGGQRGRGYTF.

The rearrangement uses TRBV6-5 and TRBJ2-5; the match to TRBD1 covers 10 bases. The germline V gene encodes CDR1 MNHEY and CDR2 SVGAGI. V gave up 11 bases and J gave up 9 bases; unmatched junction bases: 15. The CDR3 runs to 14 residues. In DNA form, the CDR3 reads TGTGCCTGCCAAGGGACAGGGGTACCCGGGGCCCAGTACTTC. Its translation is CACQGTGVPGAQYF.

This chain's CDR3 is CASSFRDTQYF. For the CDR3, the DNA is TGTGCCAGCAGTTTTAGAGATACGCAGTATTTT. V gene TRBV12-3 or TRBV12-4 combines with J gene TRBJ2-3; D call uncertain. The ends were cut back, 3 bases at V and 5 bases at J, with 3 bases in the middle. This CDR3 has 11 residues.

This clonotype was recorded a few times. A much larger clone is a single base away; this may be a read error. V and J are TRBV18 and TRBJ2-1, with 12 bases aligning to TRBD2. CDR1 KGHSH and CDR2 LQKENI come from the germline V gene. V lost 2 bases and J lost 6; bases outside the gene matches: 2. The CDR3 has 15 amino acids. The CDR3 is CASSPGLAGCNEQFF. CDR3 nucleotide sequence: TGTGCCAGCTCACCAGGACTAGCGGGGTGCAATGAGCAGTTCTTC.

This clonotype occurred a few times. The chain employs TRBV12-3 or TRBV12-4 and TRBJ2-5; weak D call: TRBD2 (6 bases). The CDR3 covers 14 residues. V gave up 2 bases and J gave up 8 bases, with 15 bases separating them. CDR3 bases: TGTGCCAGCAGTTTAAGTACTAGCTCGGCCACCCAGTACTTC. Its translation: CASSLSTSSATQYF.

The rearrangement joins TRBV7-8 to TRBJ2-4; tentative D call: TRBD2 (6 bases). CDR1 and CDR2 (germline): SGHVS, FQNEAQ. The CDR3 has 14 amino acids. The V end was cut by 6 bases, the J end by 6 bases, with 15 bases between. CDR3 nucleotide sequence: TGTGCCAGCAGTCCCCTCGAACTAGCAAACATTCAGTACTTC. It specifies CASSPLELANIQYF.

This clonotype was observed a handful of times. This chain joins TRBV10-2 and TRBJ2-7; a weak D match, TRBD2 (7 bases). Per the germline V gene, CDR1 is WSHSY and CDR2 is SAAADI. The CDR3 spans 14 residues. V lost 3 bases to trimming and J lost 7 bases, with 16 bases between them. CDR3 loop: CASSDLRGLGEQYF. The CDR3 nucleotides are TGCGCCAGCAGTGATTTGCGGGGGCTAGGGGAGCAGTACTTC.

In its sample, this clonotype is medium-sized (0.01 to 0.1%). V and J are TRBV20-1 and TRBJ1-2; 9 bases fit TRBD1. CDR1 and CDR2 from the germline V gene are DFQATT and SNEGSKA (reference sequence). With 0 bases clipped from V and 3 bases from J, the junction kept 8 bases outside the gene matches. CDR3 length: 16 amino acids. CDR3 in amino acids: CSARDPTGQGYYGYTF. The CDR3 coding sequence is TGCAGTGCTAGAGACCCCACGGGACAGGGCTACTATGGCTACACCTTC.

This clonotype was observed at least ten times. This rearrangement joins TRBV29-1 to TRBJ1-2; D is possibly TRBD1 (5 bases). The CDR3 is 13 residues long. The V end lost 3 bases, the J end lost 3 bases, and 11 bases lay between the germline ends. CDR1 is SQVTM and CDR2 is ANQGSEA in the germline V gene. CDR3 region: CSVEEGYYYGYTF. CDR3 nucleotides: TGCAGCGTTGAGGAGGGGTACTACTATGGCTACACCTTC.

Relative to its sample, this clonotype is medium-sized (0.01 to 0.1%). V and J are TRBV24-1 and TRBJ1-1; D perhaps matches TRBD1 (6 bases). V was trimmed by 9 bases and J by 6 bases, leaving 13 bases between them. The CDR3 runs to 12 residues. Per the germline V gene, CDR1 is KGHDR and CDR2 is SFDVKD. CDR3 in DNA: TGTGCCACCGGCAGGGGAATCTCTGAAGCTTTCTTT. Translating it yields CATGRGISEAFF.

This clonotype appeared a few times. The chain couples TRBV18 to TRBJ2-1; 7 bases match TRBD2. CDR1 is KGHSH and CDR2 is LQKENI in the germline V gene. CDR3 size: 17 residues. V shed 0 bases, J shed 6 bases, and the junction held 11 bases outside the gene matches. In DNA, the CDR3 is TGTGCCAGCTCACCACCGATTCAGCGGGGTCTGGGCAATGAGCAGTTCTTC. Residues: CASSPPIQRGLGNEQFF.

This clonotype was found a few times. The chain employs TRBV20-1 and TRBJ2-2; D perhaps matches TRBD1 (6 bases). CDR3 length equals 16 residues. CDR1 is DFQATT, CDR2 SNEGSKA, per germline (reference sequence). Trimming stripped 3 bases from V and 2 bases from J, with 16 bases between. CDR3: CSASPPGTRNTGELFF. CDR3 DNA: TGCAGTGCTAGTCCCCCCGGGACACGAAACACCGGGGAGCTGTTTTTT.